This TCR beta chain came from a study of control samples from healthy donors and cancer patients. The CDR3 contains 15 residues. V was pared by 0 bases and J by 2 bases, with 8 bases between. Germline lookup yields CDR1 SGHTA and CDR2 FQGNSA. Some clones are missing from TCRdb's copy, which holds only in-frame ones; the method was immunoSEQ multiplex PCR. The sample has some 150,000 clones, roughly nine tenths seen once. There are a few counts of this clone. Sequencing was carried out using blood. The clonotype originates from a man aged 25-45 years in good health. V and J are TRBV7-2 and TRBJ1-5; D is uncertain. The CDR3 nucleotides are TGTGCCAGCAGCTTAGCTGCGAACGGCAATCAGCCCCAGCATTTT. Its translation: CASSLAANGNQPQHF.